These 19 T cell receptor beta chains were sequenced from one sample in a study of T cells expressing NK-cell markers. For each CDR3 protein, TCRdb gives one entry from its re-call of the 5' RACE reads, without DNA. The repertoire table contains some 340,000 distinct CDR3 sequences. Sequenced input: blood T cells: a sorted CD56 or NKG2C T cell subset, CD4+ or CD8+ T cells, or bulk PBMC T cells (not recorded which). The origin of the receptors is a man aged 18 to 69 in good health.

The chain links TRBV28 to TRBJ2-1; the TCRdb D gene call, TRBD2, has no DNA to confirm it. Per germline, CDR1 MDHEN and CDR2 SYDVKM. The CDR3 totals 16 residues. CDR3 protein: CASSSLADAYYNEQFF.

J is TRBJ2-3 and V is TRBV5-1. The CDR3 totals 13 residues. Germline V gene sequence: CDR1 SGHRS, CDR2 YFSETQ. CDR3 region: CASKYFEADTQYF. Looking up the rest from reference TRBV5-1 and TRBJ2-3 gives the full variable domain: KAGVTQTPRYLIKTRGQQVTLSCSPISGHRSVSWYQQTPGQGLQFLFEYFSETQRNKGNFPGRFSGRQFSNSRSEMNVSTLELGDSALYLCASKYFEADTQYFGPGTRLTVL.

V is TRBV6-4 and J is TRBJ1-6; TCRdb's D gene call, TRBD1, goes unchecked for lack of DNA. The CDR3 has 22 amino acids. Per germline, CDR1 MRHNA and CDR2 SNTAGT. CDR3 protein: CASRRQRSPGPAREVANSPLHF.

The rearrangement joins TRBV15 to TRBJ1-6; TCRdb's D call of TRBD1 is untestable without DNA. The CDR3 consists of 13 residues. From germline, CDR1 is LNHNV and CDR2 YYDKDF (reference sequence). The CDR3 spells CATTRTGNSPLHF.

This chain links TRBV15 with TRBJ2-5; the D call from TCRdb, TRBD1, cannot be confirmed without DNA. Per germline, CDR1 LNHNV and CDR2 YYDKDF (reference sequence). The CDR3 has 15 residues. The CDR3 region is CATSRDPGAQETQYF.

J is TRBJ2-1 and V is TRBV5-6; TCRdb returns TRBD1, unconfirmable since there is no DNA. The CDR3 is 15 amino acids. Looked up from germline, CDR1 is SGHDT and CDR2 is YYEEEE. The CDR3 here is CASSFWTGSYNEQFF.

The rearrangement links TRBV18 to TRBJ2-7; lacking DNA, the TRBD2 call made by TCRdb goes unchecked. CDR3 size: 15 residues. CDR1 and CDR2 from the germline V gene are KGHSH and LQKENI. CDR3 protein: CASSPPGPPTYEQYF.

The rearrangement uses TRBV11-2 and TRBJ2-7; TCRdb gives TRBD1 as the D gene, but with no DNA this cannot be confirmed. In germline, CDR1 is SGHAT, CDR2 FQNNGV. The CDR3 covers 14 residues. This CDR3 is CASRQSGGRYEQYF.

CDR3 residues: CASSPAAGDEQYF. J is TRBJ2-7 and V is TRBV5-1; TCRdb's D call, TRBD1, is unchecked because there is no DNA. The CDR3 contains 13 residues. The germline V gene has CDR1 SGHRS and CDR2 YFSETQ.

CDR3 amino acids: CASSLEGGALAKNIQYF. The rearrangement joins TRBV12-3 or TRBV12-4 to TRBJ2-4; TCRdb indicates TRBD2, and absent DNA this call remains unverified. This CDR3 comprises 17 residues.

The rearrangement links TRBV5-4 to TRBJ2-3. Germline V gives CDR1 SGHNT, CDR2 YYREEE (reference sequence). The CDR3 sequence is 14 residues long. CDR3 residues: CASSFLSSTGTQYF.

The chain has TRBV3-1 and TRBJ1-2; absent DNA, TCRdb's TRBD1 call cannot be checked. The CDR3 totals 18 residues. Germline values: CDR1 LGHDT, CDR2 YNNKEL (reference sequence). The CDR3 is CASSQGGGRYSANYGYTF.

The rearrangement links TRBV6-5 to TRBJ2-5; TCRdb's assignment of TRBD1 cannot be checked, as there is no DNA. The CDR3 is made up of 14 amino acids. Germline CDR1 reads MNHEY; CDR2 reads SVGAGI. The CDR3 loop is CASSYPGGTETQYF.

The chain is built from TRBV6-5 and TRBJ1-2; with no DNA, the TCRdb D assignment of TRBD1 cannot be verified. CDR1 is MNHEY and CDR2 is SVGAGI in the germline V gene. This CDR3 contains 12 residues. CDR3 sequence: CASSRQGDGYTF.

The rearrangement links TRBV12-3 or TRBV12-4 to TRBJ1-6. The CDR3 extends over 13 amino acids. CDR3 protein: CASREQLASPLHF.

The CDR3: CSVEYRGALYGYTF. The V and J genes are TRBV29-1 and TRBJ1-2; the D call from TCRdb, TRBD1, cannot be confirmed without DNA. Germline CDR1 SQVTM, CDR2 ANQGSEA. The CDR3 is 14 amino acids. Full variable domain (rest looked up from reference TRBV29-1 and TRBJ1-2): SAVISQKPSRDICQRGTSLTIQCQVDSQVTMMFWYRQQPGQSLTLIATANQGSEATYESGFVIDKFPISRPNLTFSTLTVSNMSPEDSSIYLCSVEYRGALYGYTFGSGTRLTVV.

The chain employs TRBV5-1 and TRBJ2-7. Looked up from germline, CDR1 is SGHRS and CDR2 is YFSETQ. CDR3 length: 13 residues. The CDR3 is CASSRAQGEEQYF.

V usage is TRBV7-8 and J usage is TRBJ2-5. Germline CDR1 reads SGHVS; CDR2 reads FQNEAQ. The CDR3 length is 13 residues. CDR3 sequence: CASSLAGSQTQYF.

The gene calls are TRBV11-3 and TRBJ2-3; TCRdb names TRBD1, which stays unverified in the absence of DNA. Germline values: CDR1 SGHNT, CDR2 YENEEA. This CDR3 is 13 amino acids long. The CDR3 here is CASGLAGVDSQYF.